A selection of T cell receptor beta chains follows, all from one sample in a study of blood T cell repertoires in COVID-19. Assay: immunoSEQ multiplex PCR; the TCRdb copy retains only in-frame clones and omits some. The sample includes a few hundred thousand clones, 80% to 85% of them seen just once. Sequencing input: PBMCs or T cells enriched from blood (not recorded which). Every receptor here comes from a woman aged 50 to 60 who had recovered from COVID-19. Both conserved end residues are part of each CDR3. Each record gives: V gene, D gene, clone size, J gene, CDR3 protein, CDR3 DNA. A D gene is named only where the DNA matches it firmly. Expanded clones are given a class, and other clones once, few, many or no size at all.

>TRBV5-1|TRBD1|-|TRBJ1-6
CASSPPQGQGAWDSYNSPLHF
TGCGCCAGCAGTCCACCCCAAGGACAGGGGGCTTGGGACTCCTATAATTCACCCCTCCACTTT
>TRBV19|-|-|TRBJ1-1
CASRTQGWNTEAFF
TGTGCCAGTAGGACGCAGGGGTGGAACACTGAAGCTTTCTTT
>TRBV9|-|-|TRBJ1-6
CASSVAVESPLHF
TGTGCCAGCAGCGTAGCTGTAGAGTCACCCCTCCACTTT
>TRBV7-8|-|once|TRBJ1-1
CASSLVVLYTEAFF
TGTGCCAGCAGCTTAGTAGTGTTGTACACTGAAGCTTTCTTT
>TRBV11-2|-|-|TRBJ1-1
CASSLDRGRREAFF
TGTGCCAGCAGCTTAGATCGGGGGAGGAGAGAAGCTTTCTTT
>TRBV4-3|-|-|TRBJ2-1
CASSQLPSGRYNEQFF
TGCGCCAGCAGCCAACTGCCCTCCGGGAGATACAATGAGCAGTTCTTC
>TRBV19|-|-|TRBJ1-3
CASTTTGVGNTIYF
TGTGCCAGTACCACGACAGGAGTAGGAAACACCATATATTTT
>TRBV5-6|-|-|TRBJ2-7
CASSLWVRLEQYF
TGTGCCAGCAGCTTGTGGGTCAGGTTGGAGCAGTACTTC
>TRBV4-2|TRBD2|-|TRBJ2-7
CASSQDPRTSGGYEQYF
TGTGCCAGCAGCCAAGACCCCCGGACTAGCGGGGGATACGAGCAGTACTTC
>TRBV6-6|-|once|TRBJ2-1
CASSPINVVGSEQFF
TGTGCCAGCAGTCCTATAAACGTGGTGGGCAGTGAGCAGTTCTTC
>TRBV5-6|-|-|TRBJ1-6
CASSLAGYNSPLHF
TGTGCCAGCAGCTTGGCCGGGTATAATTCACCCCTCCACTTT
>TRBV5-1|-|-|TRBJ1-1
CASSPTTDTEAFF
TGCGCCAGCAGCCCCACCACAGACACTGAAGCTTTCTTT
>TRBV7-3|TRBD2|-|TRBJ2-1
CASSLLAGGKDEQFF
TGTGCCAGCAGCTTACTAGCGGGGGGGAAGGATGAGCAGTTCTTC
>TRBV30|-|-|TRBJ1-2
CAWTPQGYYGYTF
TGTGCCTGGACCCCTCAGGGATACTATGGCTACACCTTC
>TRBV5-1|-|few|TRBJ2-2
CASSLFRENTGELFF
TGCGCCAGCAGCTTGTTTCGGGAGAACACCGGGGAGCTGTTTTTT
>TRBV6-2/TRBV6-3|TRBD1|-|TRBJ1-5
CASSSRQGGHQPQHF
TGTGCCAGCAGTTCGCGACAGGGCGGCCATCAGCCCCAGCATTTT
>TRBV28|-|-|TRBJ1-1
CASRLRLLSRLMNTEAFF
TGTGCCAGCAGACTAAGGTTACTGTCCCGACTAATGAACACTGAAGCTTTCTTT
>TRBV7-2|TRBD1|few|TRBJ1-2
CASSPDRYYGYTF
TGTGCCAGCAGCCCGGACAGGTACTATGGCTACACCTTC
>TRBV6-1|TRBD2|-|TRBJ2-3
CASSEFGLAGGTPDTQYF
TGTGCCAGCAGTGAATTTGGACTAGCGGGCGGGACCCCAGATACGCAGTATTTT
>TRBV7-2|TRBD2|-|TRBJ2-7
CASSVTGTSGGASYEQYF
TGTGCCAGCAGCGTAACCGGGACTAGCGGGGGGGCTTCCTACGAGCAGTACTTC
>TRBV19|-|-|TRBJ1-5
CASSIGQLIDQPQHF
TGTGCCAGTAGTATAGGCCAACTGATAGATCAGCCCCAGCATTTT
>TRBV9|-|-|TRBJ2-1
CASSTYNEQFF
TGTGCCAGCAGCACTTACAATGAGCAGTTCTTC
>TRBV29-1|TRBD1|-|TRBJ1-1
CSGLSGGNTEAFF
TGCAGCGGCCTATCAGGGGGCAACACTGAAGCTTTCTTT
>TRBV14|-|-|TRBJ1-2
CASSRLWGGGYTF
TGTGCCAGCAGCCGCCTTTGGGGGGGTGGCTACACCTTC
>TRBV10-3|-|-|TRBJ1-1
CAISESGGLTEAFF
TGTGCCATCAGTGAGTCGGGGGGACTTACCGAAGCTTTCTTT
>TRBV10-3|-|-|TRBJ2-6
CAIRSRHRAGANVLTF
TGTGCCATCAGATCCCGGCACAGGGCTGGGGCCAACGTCCTGACTTTC
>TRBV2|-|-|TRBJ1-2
CASSLPGTNYGYTF
TGTGCCAGCAGCCTCCCCGGGACTAACTATGGCTACACCTTC
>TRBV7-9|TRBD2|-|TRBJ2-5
CASSSNRLAGNLQTQYF
TGTGCCAGCAGCTCGAACAGACTAGCGGGGAATTTGCAGACCCAGTACTTC
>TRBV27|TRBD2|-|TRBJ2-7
CASSFSGLAGPYEQYF
TGTGCCAGCAGTTTCAGTGGGCTAGCGGGGCCCTACGAGCAGTACTTC
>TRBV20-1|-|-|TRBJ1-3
CSASLTSGNTIYF
TGCAGTGCTAGTTTAACAAGTGGAAACACCATATATTTT
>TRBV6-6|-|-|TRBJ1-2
CASSYREGASNYGYTF
TGTGCCAGCAGTTACAGGGAGGGCGCTTCTAACTATGGCTACACCTTC
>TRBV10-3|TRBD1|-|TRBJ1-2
CAISEDRGGGYTF
TGTGCCATCAGTGAGGACAGGGGCGGGGGCTACACCTTC
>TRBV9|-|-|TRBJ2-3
CASKSLTTDTQYF
TGTGCCAGCAAGTCCCTAACCACAGATACGCAGTATTTT
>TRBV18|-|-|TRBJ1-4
CASSEGATNEKLFF
TGTGCCAGCTCAGAGGGTGCAACTAATGAAAAACTGTTTTTT
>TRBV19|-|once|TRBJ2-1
CASSATGISYNEQFF
TGTGCCAGTAGCGCAACAGGGATATCCTACAATGAGCAGTTCTTC
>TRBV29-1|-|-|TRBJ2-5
CSVAGAWTQYF
TGCAGCGTTGCGGGAGCCTGGACCCAGTACTTC
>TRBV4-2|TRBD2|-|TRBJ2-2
CASSQVAGGGVGELFF
TGTGCCAGCAGCCAAGTTGCGGGGGGCGGTGTGGGGGAGCTGTTTTTT
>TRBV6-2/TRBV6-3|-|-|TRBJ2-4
CASSYGLNIQYF
TGTGCCAGCAGTTATGGGCTAAACATTCAGTACTTC
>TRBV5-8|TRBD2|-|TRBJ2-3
CASSLLPSGRGGADTQYF
TGTGCCAGCAGCTTGTTGCCTAGCGGGAGAGGGGGAGCAGATACGCAGTATTTT
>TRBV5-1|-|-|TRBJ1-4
CASSSQTAGGNEKLFF
TGCGCCAGCAGCTCCCAGACAGCGGGCGGGAATGAAAAACTGTTTTTT
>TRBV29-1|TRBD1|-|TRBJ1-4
CSALGQGDEKLFF
TGCAGCGCCCTGGGACAGGGGGACGAAAAACTGTTTTTT